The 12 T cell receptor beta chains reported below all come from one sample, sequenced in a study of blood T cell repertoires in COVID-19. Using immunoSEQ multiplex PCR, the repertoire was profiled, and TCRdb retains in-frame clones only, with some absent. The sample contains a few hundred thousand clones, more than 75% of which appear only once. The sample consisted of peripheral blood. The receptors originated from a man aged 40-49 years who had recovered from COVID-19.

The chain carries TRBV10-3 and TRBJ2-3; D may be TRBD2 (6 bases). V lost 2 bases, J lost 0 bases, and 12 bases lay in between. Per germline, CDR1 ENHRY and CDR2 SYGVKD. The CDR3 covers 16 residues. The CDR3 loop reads CAISEGSGYSTDTQYF. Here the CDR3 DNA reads TGTGCCATCAGTGAGGGCAGCGGGTACAGCACAGATACGCAGTATTTT.

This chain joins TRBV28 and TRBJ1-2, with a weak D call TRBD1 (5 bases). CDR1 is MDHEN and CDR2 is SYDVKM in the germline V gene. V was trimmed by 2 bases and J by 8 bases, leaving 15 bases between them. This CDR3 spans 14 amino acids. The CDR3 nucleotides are TGTGCCAGCAGTTTAACCCTCGGGGGTGAAGGCTACACCTTC. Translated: CASSLTLGGEGYTF.

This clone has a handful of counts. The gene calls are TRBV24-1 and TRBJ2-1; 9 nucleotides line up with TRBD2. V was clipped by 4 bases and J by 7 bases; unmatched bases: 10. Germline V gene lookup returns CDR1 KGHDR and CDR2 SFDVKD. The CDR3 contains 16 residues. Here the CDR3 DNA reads TGTGCCACCAGTGACCGCCGCGGGGGGGTTATAAATGAGCAGTTCTTC. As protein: CATSDRRGGVINEQFF.

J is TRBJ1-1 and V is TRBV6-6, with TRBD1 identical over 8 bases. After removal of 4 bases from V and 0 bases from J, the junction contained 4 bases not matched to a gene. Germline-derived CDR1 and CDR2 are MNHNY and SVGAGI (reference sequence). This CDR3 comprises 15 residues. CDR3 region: CASSSRQGMNTEAFF. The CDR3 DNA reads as TGTGCCAGCAGTTCGAGACAGGGGATGAACACTGAAGCTTTCTTT.

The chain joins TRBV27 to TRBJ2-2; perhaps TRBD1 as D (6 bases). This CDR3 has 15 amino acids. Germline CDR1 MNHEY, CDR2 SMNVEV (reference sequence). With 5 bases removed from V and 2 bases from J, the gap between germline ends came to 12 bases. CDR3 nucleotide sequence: TGTGCCAGCAGTGTCTCCGGGACAAACACCGGGGAGCTGTTTTTT. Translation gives CASSVSGTNTGELFF.

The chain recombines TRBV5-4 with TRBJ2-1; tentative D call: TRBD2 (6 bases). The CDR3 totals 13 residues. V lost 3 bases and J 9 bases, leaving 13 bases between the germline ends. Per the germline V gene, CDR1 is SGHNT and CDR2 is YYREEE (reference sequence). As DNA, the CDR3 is TGTGCCAGCAGCTCAACTAGCAGCAGTGAGCAGTTCTTC. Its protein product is CASSSTSSSEQFF. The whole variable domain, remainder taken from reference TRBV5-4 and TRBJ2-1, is ETGVTQSPTHLIKTRGQQVTLRCSSQSGHNTVSWYQQALGQGPQFIFQYYREEENGRGNFPPRFSGLQFPNYSSELNVNALELDDSALYLCASSSTSSSEQFFGPGTRLTVL.

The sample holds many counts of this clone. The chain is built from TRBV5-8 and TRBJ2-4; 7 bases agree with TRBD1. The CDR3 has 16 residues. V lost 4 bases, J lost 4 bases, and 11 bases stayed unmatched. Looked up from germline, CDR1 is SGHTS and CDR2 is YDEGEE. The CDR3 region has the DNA TGTGCCAGCAGCCCTTGGACAGGCAGTTCAAAAAACATTCAGTACTTC. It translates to CASSPWTGSSKNIQYF.

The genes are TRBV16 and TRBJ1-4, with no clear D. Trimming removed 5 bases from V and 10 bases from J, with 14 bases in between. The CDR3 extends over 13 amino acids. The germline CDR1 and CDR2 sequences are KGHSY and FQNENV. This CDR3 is CASSYPGSGKLFF. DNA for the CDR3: TGTGCCAGCAGCTACCCCGGGAGTGGAAAACTGTTTTTT.

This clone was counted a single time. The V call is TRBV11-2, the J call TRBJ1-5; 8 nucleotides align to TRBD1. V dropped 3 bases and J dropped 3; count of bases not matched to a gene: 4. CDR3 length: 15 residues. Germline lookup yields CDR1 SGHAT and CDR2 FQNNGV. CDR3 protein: CASSLGDRINQPQHF. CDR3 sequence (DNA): TGTGCCAGCAGCTTGGGGGACAGGATCAATCAGCCCCAGCATTTT.

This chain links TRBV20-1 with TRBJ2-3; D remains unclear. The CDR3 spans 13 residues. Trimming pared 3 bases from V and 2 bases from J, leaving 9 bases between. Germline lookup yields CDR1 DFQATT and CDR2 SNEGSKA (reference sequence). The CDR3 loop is CSASPGTTDTQYF. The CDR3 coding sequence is TGCAGTGCTAGTCCGGGTACCACAGATACGCAGTATTTT.

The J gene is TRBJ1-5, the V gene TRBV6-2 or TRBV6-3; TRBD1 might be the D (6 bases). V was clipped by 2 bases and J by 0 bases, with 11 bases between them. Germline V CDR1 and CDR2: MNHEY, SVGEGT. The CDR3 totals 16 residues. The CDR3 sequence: CASSYARQVSNQPQHF. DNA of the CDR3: TGTGCCAGCAGTTACGCGAGACAGGTTAGCAATCAGCCCCAGCATTTT.

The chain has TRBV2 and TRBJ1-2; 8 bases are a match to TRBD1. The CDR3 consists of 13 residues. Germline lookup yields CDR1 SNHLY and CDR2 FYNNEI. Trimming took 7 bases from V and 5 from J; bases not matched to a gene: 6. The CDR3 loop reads CASTPDREYGYTF. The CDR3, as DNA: TGTGCCAGCACCCCGGACAGGGAATATGGCTACACCTTC.